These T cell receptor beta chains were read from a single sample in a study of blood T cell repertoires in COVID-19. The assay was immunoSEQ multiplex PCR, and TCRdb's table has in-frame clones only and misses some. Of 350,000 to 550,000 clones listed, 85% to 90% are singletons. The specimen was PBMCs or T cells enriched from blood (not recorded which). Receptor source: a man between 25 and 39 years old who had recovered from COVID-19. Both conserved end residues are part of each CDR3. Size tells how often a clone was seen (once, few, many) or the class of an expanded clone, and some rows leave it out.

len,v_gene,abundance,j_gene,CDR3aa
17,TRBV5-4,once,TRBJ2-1,CASSFLLAGGLDNEQFF
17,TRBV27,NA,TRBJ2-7,CASSLLPGTSAFYEQYF
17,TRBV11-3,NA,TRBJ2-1,CASSLVFGEGPYNEQFF
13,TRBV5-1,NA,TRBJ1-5,CASRETLNQPQHF
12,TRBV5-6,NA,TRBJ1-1,CASDRGETEAFF
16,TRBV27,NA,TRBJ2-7,CASSRASTASSYEQYF
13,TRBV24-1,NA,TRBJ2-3,CATSDSLAGTQYF
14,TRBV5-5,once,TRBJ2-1,CASSLELARNEQFF
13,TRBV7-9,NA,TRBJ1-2,CASSFGQNYGYTF
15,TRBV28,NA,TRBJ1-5,CATNRGGVGNQPQHF
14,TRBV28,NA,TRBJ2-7,CATLHLSSGYEQYF
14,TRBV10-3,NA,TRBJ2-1,CAIKREGSYNEQFF
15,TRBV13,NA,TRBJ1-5,CASSARGSPNQPQHF
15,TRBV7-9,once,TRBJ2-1,CASTYPSRGEDEQFF
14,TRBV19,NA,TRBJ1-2,CASSIEDSPYGYTF
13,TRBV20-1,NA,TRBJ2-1,CSASSGRWNEQFF
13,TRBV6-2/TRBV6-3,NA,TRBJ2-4,CASSRQGREVQYF
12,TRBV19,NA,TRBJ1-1,CASEQSNTEAFF
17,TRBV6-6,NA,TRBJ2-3,CASSPGRGREGTDTQYF
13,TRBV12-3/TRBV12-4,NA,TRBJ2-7,CASSSQGANEQYF
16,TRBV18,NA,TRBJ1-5,CASSLNTGDSNQPQHF
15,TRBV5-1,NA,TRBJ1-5,CASSLGGNSNQPQHF
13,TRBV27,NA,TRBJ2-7,CASSLGLYYEQYF
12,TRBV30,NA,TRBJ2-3,CAWGGGSDTQYF
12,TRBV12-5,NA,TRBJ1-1,CASGSSPLRAFF
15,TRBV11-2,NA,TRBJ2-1,CASSQREGHYNEQFF
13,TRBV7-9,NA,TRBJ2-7,CASSLVRRDEQYF
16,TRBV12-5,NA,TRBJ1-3,CASGPRGPYSGNTIYF
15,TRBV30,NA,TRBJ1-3,CAWRSLTVSGNTIYF
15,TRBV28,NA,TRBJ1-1,CASNTSPTYGIEAFF
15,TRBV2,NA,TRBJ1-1,CASRDLGQGDTEAFF
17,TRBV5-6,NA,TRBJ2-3,CASSLGSGRAETDTQYF
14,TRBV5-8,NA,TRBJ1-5,CASSHGTGHQPQHF
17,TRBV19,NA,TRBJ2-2,CASSQRGGSSNTGELFF
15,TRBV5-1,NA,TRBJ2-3,CASSLAPGGADTQYF
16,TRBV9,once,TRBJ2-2,CASSPPTSKVFGELFF
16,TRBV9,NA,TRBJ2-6,CASSGTTGSGANVLTF
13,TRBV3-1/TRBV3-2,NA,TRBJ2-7,CASSHGEHYEQYF
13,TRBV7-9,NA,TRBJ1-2,CASSLDSFYGYTF
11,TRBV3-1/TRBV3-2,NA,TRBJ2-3,CASTSTDTQYF
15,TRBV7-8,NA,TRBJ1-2,CASSPDIQGNYGYTF
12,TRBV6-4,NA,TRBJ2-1,CASSDLRHEQFF
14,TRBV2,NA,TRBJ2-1,CASSPDRVNNEQFF
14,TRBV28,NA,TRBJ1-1,CASSLLGRNTEAFF
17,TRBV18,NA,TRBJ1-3,CASSPPDRAWTGNTIYF
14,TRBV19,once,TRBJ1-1,CASSIGGVNTEAFF
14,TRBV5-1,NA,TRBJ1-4,CASSPSEPTDTPSF
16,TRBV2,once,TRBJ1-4,CASGQQGPSTNEKLFF
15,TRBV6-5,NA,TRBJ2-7,CASSSHRVRGYEQYF